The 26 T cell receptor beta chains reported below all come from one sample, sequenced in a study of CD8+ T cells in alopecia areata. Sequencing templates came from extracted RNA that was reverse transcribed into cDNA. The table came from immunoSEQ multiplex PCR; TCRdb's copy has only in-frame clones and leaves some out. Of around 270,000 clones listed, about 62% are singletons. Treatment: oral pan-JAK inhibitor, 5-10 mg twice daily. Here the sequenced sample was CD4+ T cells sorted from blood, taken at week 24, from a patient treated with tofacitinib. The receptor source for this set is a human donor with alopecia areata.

This CDR3 reads CASSLDLSGGTEAFF. The CDR3 nucleotides are TGCGCCAGCAGCTTGGACCTTTCCGGGGGCACTGAAGCTTTCTTT. The chain is built from TRBV5-1 and TRBJ1-1, with D possibly TRBD1 on 5 matching bases. Germline loops: CDR1 SGHRS, CDR2 YFSETQ. CDR3 length equals 15 residues. Between the trimmed V and J ends, which lost 0 bases and 4 bases, there was a span of 13 bases.

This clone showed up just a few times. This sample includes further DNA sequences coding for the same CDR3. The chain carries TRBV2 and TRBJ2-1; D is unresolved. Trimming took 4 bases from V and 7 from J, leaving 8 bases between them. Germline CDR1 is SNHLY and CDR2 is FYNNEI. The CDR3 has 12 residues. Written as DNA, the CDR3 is TGTGCCAGCAGTGTCTCTGGGAATGAGCAGTTCTTC. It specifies CASSVSGNEQFF.

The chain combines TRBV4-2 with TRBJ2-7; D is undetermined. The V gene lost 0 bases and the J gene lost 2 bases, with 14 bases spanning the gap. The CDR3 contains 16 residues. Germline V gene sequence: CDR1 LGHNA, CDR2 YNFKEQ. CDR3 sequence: CASSQEPQGRAYEQYF. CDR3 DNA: TGTGCCAGCAGCCAAGAGCCCCAAGGCCGAGCCTACGAGCAGTACTTC.

CDR3 coding DNA: TGTGCCAGCAGCCCGGGAACCTCGTTTAATTCACCCCTCCACTTT. It yields the protein CASSPGTSFNSPLHF. The V call is TRBV7-9, the J call TRBJ1-6, with D unclear. The CDR3 has 15 residues. The germline gives CDR1 SEHNR, CDR2 FQNEAQ (reference sequence). V was pared by 5 bases and J by 6 bases, with 14 bases between.

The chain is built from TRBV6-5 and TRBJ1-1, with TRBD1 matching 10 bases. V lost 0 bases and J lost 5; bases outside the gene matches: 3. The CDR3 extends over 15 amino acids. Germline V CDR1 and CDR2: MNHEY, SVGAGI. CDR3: CASSYSGTGETEAFF. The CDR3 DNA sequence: TGTGCCAGCAGTTACTCTGGGACAGGGGAGACTGAAGCTTTCTTT.

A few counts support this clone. This CDR3 is CASSSGTGVSYNEQFF. CDR3 coding DNA: TGCGCCAGCAGCAGCGGGACAGGGGTCTCCTACAATGAGCAGTTCTTC. This rearrangement joins TRBV5-1 to TRBJ2-1, with 10 nucleotides matching TRBD1. CDR1 and CDR2 (germline): SGHRS, YFSETQ. V trimming: 4 bases; J trimming: 0 bases; junction bases outside the gene matches: 4. The CDR3 totals 16 residues.

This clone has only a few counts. In nucleotides, the CDR3 is TGTGCCAGCAGTTCCGGGACTAGCGGTTTCACAGATACGCAGTATTTT. This gives the protein CASSSGTSGFTDTQYF. The chain recombines TRBV28 with TRBJ2-3; 11 bases are a match to TRBD2. Germline V gene sequence: CDR1 MDHEN, CDR2 SYDVKM. The V segment lost 4 bases and the J segment 2 bases; nucleotides outside the gene matches: 5. The CDR3 has 16 residues.

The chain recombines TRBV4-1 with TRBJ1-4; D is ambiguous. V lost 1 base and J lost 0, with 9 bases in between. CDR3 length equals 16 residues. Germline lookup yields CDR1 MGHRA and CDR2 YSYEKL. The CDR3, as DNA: TGCGCCAGCAGCCAAGTCCACGAAGCAACTAATGAAAAACTGTTTTTT. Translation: CASSQVHEATNEKLFF.

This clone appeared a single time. CDR3 protein: CASSLEVGGGETQYF. CDR3 bases: TGTGCCAGCAGCTTAGAGGTCGGGGGAGGTGAGACCCAGTACTTC. The rearrangement uses TRBV7-8 and TRBJ2-5; possible D gene TRBD2, 6 bases. Trimming took 1 base from V and 5 from J, leaving 14 bases between them. The CDR3 has 15 residues. The germline V gene encodes CDR1 SGHVS and CDR2 FQNEAQ. The variable domain in full, completed from reference TRBV7-8 and TRBJ2-5, reads GAGVSQSPRYKVAKRGQDVALRCDPISGHVSLFWYQQALGQGPEFLTYFQNEAQLDKSGLPSDRFFAERPEGSVSTLKIQRTQQEDSAVYLCASSLEVGGGETQYFGPGTRLLVL.

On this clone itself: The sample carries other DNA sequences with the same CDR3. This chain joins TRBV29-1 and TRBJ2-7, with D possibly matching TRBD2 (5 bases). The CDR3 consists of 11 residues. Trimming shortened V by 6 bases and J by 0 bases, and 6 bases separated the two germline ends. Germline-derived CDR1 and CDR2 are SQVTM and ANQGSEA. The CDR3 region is CSVAGSYEQYF. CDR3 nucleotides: TGCAGCGTGGCGGGCTCCTACGAGCAGTACTTC.

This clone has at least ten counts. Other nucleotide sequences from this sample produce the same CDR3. The CDR3 DNA is TGCAGCGTTGAAGCGGGTTCCTACAATGAGCAGTTCTTC. It specifies CSVEAGSYNEQFF. V and J are TRBV29-1 and TRBJ2-1; unclear D gene. Trimming removed 1 base from V and 1 base from J, with 5 bases in between. The CDR3 extends over 13 amino acids. CDR1 is SQVTM and CDR2 is ANQGSEA in the germline V gene.

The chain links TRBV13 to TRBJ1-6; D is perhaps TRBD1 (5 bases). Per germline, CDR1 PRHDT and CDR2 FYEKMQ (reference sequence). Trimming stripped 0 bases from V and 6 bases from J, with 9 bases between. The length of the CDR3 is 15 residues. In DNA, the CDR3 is TGTGCCAGCAGCTTAGGCGGGGGTACTAATTCACCCCTCCACTTT. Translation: CASSLGGGTNSPLHF.

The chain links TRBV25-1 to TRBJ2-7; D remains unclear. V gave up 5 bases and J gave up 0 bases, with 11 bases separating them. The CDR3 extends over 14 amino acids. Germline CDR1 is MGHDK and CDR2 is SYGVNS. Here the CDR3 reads CASSTWTGSYEQYF. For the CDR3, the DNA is TGTGCCAGCAGTACTTGGACGGGCTCCTACGAGCAGTACTTC.

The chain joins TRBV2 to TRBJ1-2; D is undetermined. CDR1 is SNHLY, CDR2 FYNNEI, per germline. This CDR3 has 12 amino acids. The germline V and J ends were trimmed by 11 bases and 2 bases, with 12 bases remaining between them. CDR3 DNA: TGTGCCCGAAATTCGGGGAACTATGGCTACACCTTC. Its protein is CARNSGNYGYTF.

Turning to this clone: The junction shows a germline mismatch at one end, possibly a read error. CDR3 sequence: CASSIAGAYNEQFF. For the CDR3, the DNA is TGTGCCAGCAGCATAGCGGGGGCTTACAATGAGCAGTTCTTC. The V and J genes are TRBV7-9 and TRBJ2-1; 9 positions match TRBD2. The CDR3 is 14 residues long. The germline gives CDR1 SEHNR, CDR2 FQNEAQ (reference sequence).

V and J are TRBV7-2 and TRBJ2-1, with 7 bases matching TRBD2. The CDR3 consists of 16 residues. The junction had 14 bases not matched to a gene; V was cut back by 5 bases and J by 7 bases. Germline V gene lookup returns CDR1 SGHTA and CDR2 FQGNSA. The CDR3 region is CASSPRLSGTHNEQFF. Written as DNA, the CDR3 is TGTGCCAGCAGCCCCCGATTGAGCGGGACGCATAATGAGCAGTTCTTC.

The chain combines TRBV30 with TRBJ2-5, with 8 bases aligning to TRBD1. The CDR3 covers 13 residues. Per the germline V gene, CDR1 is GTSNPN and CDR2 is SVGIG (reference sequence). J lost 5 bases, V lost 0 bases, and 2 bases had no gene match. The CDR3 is CAWSVAGGETQYF. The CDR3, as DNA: TGTGCCTGGAGTGTAGCAGGGGGCGAGACCCAGTACTTC.

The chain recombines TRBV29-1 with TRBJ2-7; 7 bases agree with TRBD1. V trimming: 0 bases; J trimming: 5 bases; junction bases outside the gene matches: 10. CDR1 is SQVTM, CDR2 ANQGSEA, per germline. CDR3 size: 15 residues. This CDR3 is CSVEDLDRDSHEQYF. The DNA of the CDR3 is TGCAGCGTTGAAGACCTTGACAGGGATAGCCACGAGCAGTACTTC.

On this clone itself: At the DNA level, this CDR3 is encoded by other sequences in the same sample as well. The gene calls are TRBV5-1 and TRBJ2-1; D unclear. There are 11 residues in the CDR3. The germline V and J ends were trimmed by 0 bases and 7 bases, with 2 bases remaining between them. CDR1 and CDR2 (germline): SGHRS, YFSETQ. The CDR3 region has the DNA TGCGCCAGCAGCTTGGGTAATGAGCAGTTCTTC. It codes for CASSLGNEQFF. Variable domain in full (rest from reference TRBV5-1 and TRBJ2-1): KAGVTQTPRYLIKTRGQQVTLSCSPISGHRSVSWYQQTPGQGLQFLFEYFSETQRNKGNFPGRFSGRQFSNSRSEMNVSTLELGDSALYLCASSLGNEQFFGPGTRLTVL.

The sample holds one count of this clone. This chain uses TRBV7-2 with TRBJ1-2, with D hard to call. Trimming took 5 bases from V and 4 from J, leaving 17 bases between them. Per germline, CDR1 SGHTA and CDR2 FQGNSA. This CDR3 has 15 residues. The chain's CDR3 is CASSGRPTEGYGYTF. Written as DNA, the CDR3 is TGTGCCAGCAGCGGACGACCCACCGAGGGCTATGGCTACACCTTC. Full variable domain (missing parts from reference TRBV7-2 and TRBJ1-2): GAGVSQSPSNKVTEKGKDVELRCDPISGHTALYWYRQSLGQGLEFLIYFQGNSAPDKSGLPSDRFSAERTGGSVSTLTIQRTQQEDSAVYLCASSGRPTEGYGYTFGSGTRLTVV.

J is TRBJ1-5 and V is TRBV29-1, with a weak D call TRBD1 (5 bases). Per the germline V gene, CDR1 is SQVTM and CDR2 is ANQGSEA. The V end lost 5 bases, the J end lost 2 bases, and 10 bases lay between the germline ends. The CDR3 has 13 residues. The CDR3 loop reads CSVSTGRNQPQHF. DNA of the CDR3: TGCAGCGTTTCCACAGGCCGCAATCAGCCCCAGCATTTT.

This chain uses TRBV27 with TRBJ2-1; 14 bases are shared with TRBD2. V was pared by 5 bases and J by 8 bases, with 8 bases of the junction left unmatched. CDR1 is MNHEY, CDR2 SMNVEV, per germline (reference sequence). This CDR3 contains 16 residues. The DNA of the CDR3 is TGTGCCAGCAGTCCGACTAGCGGGGGGGTTCAGCATGAGCAGTTCTTC. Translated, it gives CASSPTSGGVQHEQFF.

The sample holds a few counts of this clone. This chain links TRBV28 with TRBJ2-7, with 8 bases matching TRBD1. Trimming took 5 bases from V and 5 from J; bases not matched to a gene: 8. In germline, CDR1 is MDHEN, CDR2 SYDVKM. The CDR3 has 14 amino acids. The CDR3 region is CASSPYGQGHEQYF. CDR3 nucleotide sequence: TGTGCCAGCAGTCCATACGGACAGGGCCACGAGCAGTACTTC. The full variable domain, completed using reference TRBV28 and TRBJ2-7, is DVKVTQSSRYLVKRTGEKVFLECVQDMDHENMFWYRQDPGLGLRLIYFSYDVKMKEKGDIPEGYSVSREKKERFSLILESASTNQTSMYLCASSPYGQGHEQYFGPGTRLTVT.

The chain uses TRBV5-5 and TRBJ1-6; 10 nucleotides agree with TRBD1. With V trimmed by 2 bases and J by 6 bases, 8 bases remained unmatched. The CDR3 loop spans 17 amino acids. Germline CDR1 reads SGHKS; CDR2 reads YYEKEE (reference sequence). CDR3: CASSFIKGTGVNSPLHF. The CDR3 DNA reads TGTGCCAGCAGCTTTATAAAGGGGACAGGGGTTAATTCACCCCTCCACTTT.

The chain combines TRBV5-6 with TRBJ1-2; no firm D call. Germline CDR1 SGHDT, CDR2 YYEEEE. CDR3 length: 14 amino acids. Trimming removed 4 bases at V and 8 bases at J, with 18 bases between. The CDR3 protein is CASSDGPSIGGYTF. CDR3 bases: TGTGCCAGCAGCGACGGACCTTCCATCGGGGGCTACACCTTC.

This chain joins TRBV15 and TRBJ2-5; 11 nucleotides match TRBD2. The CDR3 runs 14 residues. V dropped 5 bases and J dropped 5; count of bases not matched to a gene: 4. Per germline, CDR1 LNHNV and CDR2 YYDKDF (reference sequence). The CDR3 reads CATSPGTSGETQYF. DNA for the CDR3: TGTGCCACCAGCCCCGGGACTAGCGGTGAGACCCAGTACTTC.